Listed here is a single TCR beta chain. The sample is drawn from a study of control samples from healthy donors and cancer patients. Using immunoSEQ multiplex PCR, the repertoire was profiled, and TCRdb retains in-frame clones only, with some absent. Of about 150,000 clones detected, 90% to 95% appear once; the ten largest clones hold more than 5%. This TCR was sampled from a man between 18 and 29 years old in good health. The sample taken for sequencing was blood.

Here the CDR3 DNA reads TGTGCCAGCAGTTACGAGGCGGGCAGCTACGAGCAGTACTTC. Its protein is CASSYEAGSYEQYF. The chain employs TRBV6-2 or TRBV6-3 and TRBJ2-7; D is perhaps TRBD2 (5 bases). V lost 2 bases, J lost 3 bases, and 11 bases lay in between. CDR3 length equals 14 residues. The germline V gene has CDR1 MNHEY and CDR2 SVGEGT.